Given below is one TCR beta chain in context. Antigen specificity is unknown. The data stem from a study of post-analysis software for immune sequencing data. Findings and caveats of the study: Among multiple sclerosis patients, normalized Chao1 diversity was significantly below that of controls. Compared with controls, patients had more of five TRBV segments, including TRBV5-6, TRBV5-1 and TRBV20-1. When the samples were clustered directly with F measure, those that had been prepared in the same batch showed strong co-clustering.

J lost 2 bases, V lost 3 bases, and 8 bases had no gene match. The CDR3 runs 16 residues. Germline loops: CDR1 DFQATT, CDR2 SNEGSKA (reference sequence). Sequencing libraries made from TCR beta cDNA carried unique molecular identifiers. One entry per CDR3 protein results from TCRdb running MiXCR on the PCR reads. The sample contains 750,000 to 950,000 distinct CDR3 sequences, approximately 53% of which appear only once. The chain recombines TRBV20-1 with TRBJ2-3; 10 nucleotides agree with TRBD2. This sequence was found in a girl aged 5 to 17 with multiple sclerosis. The sequenced sample consisted of blood. The CDR3 coding sequence is TGCAGTGCTAGGCGGGCGGGACTAGCGATCACAGATACGCAGTATTTT. Residues: CSARRAGLAITDTQYF.